This TCR beta chain was identified in a study of blood T cell repertoires in COVID-19. For the study at large: Samples came from the United States, Italy and Spain, spanning acute and convalescent COVID-19.

There are 14 residues in the CDR3. The V and J ends lost 6 bases and 6 bases, in that order; junction bases with no gene match: 6. The germline CDR1 and CDR2 sequences are MDHEN and SYDVKM. The data were produced by immunoSEQ multiplex PCR, yet TCRdb's version contains in-frame clones alone and is incomplete. The sample includes 250,000 to 350,000 clones, approximately 84% seen only once; the top ten take roughly 1.6%. The clonotype originates from a human donor with COVID-19, enrolled during active disease. The donor label of this sample is uncertain. The sequencing input was peripheral blood. The chain combines TRBV28 with TRBJ1-4; 8 bases align to TRBD1. The CDR3 DNA is TGTGCCAGCAGCCCAACAGGGGGTGATGAAAAACTGTTTTTT. The encoded protein is CASSPTGGDEKLFF.